This T cell receptor (beta chain) was retrieved from a study of cytomegalovirus exposure and HLA in healthy donors (TCRdb year 2017). In terms of the full investigation: An earlier analysis of approximately 600 of the donors reported more than 250 Gb of sequence data and around 120 million unique TCR beta sequences from about 179 million T cells. Roughly 310 gigabases of sequencing data and tens of millions of unique TCR sequences were included in an early release covering roughly 600 HLA-typed donors. Of the 300 to 500 genotyped donors, 80% to 90% were placed in the genetic ancestry cluster associated with self-reported Caucasian donors. The study aimed to test whether signatures of past pathogen exposure could be identified by cataloging public T cell receptors. Using immunosequencing, the study profiled T cell repertoires from fewer than 850 subjects and related those repertoires to cytomegalovirus serostatus. A separate validation cohort of more than 100 different subjects was used in addition to the roughly 620-subject first cohort. To predict cytomegalovirus infection status, the study brought together high-throughput TCR immunosequencing, statistical association of individual TCRs with disease status, and machine learning. In a later analysis, previously published TCR beta repertoires from 500 to 750 donors were re-analyzed and high-resolution HLA genotyping was added so that TCR occurrence patterns could be studied. In the later analysis, no new phenotypic data were used to find candidate immune exposures; instead, reliance was placed on TCR beta sequences and their occurrence across donors. An earlier analysis of 587 of the donors used high-throughput TCR beta sequencing to judge whether each TCR beta V gene segment behaved as functional or pseudogenic. Donor age, sex, ethnicity and CMV serostatus were compiled alongside the repertoire data. A later genetic analysis took genome-wide SNP genotypes for 398 of the 666 donors and used that subset as a discovery cohort. All discovery cohort repertoires had been generated on a single sequencing platform. Both class I and class II loci were covered by HLA typing, at four-digit resolution. The number of donors typed differed by locus, with about 629-630 for A, B, C, DRB1 and DQB1, 522 for DQA1, 606 for DPA1, and around 450 for DPB1. Because of strong linkage in the cohort, a few DR-DQ haplotypes were treated as single units for association and clustering. Among about 400 genotyped donors of the cohort, an average of approximately 200,000 unique TCR beta nucleotide sequences was sequenced per donor, of which 15% to 20% were non-productive.

Based on the germline V gene, the CDR1 and CDR2 sequences are SGHAT and FQNNGV. The CDR3 contains 15 residues, cysteine and phenylalanine counted. This entry keeps only the CDR3 DNA: 45 bases, framed from base 1. V gives up 4 bases and J gives up 1 base, and the segment between their germline ends measures 10 bases. Libraries were built with the immunoSEQ multiplex PCR assay. A mixture of 60 forward primers for TCR Vbeta segments and 13 reverse primers for TCR Jbeta segments was used in the multiplex PCR. Amplification of the CDR3 region of rearranged TCR beta genes was performed with a multiplex PCR assay on genomic DNA. Amplified TCR beta libraries were sequenced as 87-base-pair reads on the Illumina HiSeq System. The authors' pipeline ran thus. Across the 700 or so repertoires, a later analysis counted tens of millions of unique TCR beta chains, roughly 11 million of which were shared by at least two donors. A nearest-neighbor algorithm error-corrected the raw reads and collapsed the reads into unique sequences, merging closely related sequences to remove PCR and sequencing errors. V, D and J gene segments were assigned by aligning CDR3 sequences to IMGT reference sequences. Each retained sequence needed at least a six-nucleotide match to both a V gene segment and a J gene segment. Rearrangements were called productive when the CDR3 lacked stop codons and stayed in frame with V and J; all others were non-productive. Following IMGT convention, CDR3 was defined as the stretch from the second conserved V-encoded cysteine up to the conserved J-encoded phenylalanine. The earlier analysis of 500 to 750 of the donors excluded any sequence lacking an unambiguous match to a single V gene segment. In an earlier analysis of several hundred of the donors, V segments were called functional above 56.7% productive rearrangements and were called segregating when the between-donor standard deviation exceeded 5%. To diagnose cytomegalovirus status from the catalog of TCR beta chain sequences, a statistical classification framework was built. In a later analysis, TCR nucleotide sequences were compared against IMGT/GENE-DB human TR gene sequences so that V and J genes could be assigned. The TCRdist pipeline was used in a later analysis to assign CDR3 sequences and most-parsimonious VDJ recombination scenarios. In a later analysis, every TCR beta chain was defined by the combination of its CDR3 amino acid sequence and its V-gene family, and reads without a unique V-gene family were dropped. To address suspected cross-contamination and a sequencing artifact, a later analysis removed under 600 highly shared, low-generation-probability nucleotide sequences. In a later analysis, a clonal expansion index was calculated for each public chain from normalized within-repertoire ranks of inferred template counts. A later analysis computed generation probabilities with a VDJ recombination model fitted to out-of-frame rearrangements, and checked the results against IGoR. Hypergeometric tests were used in a later analysis to score TCR-TCR, TCR-HLA and TCR-CMV co-occurrence, with a repertoire-size bias correction applied to the TCR pairs. False discovery rates were estimated in a later analysis by permuting HLA or CMV assignments 20 times. In a later analysis, co-occurring TCRs were grouped using DBSCAN, and TCRdist sequence similarity was added for clustering within HLA-allele-positive subsets. For co-occurrence clustering, repertoires with fewer than 30,000 or more than 120,000 public chains were excluded, along with roughly 5 repertoires with anomalous nucleotide sharing. This immuneACCESS table, as held by TCRdb, lists in-frame sequences with V and J called but not all clones. Of the missing ones, under half trace to an unresolved V gene in checked studies; the others have no known cause. D and trimming were read from the DNA, whereas the V and J calls and clone size are those reported in that table. The sample table records 120,000 or so clones; over 60% of these occur just once. The top ten constitute about 3.4% of the sample.

Concerning this clone: Its recognized antigen is unknown. No base-level quality is on record; no much larger clone is a single base apart.

Overall results and qualifications from the work: This cohort had only TCR beta chains sequenced, and the lack of alpha or paired-chain data limited which features could be detected. According to the authors, the approach could potentially be generalized to other disease states and immunological phenotypes. The earlier analysis of about 600 of the donors excluded some 15 rarely observed V segments, including chromosome 9 orphons, because counts were too low. In both the original and validation cohorts, the classifier was reported to diagnose cytomegalovirus status with high specificity and sensitivity. A further reported finding was that TCR beta sequences accurately predicted the HLA-A and HLA-B alleles for most subjects in the first cohort. When HLA alleles, especially DR and DQ, strongly co-occurred, TCR associations were difficult to assign to individual alleles. Most TCR sequences were observed very rarely across donors, whereas some public TCRs were present in many individuals. Linkage disequilibrium might explain the correlated functional status among segregating V segments, but an unknown experimental factor could not be ruled out. Broadly in line with IMGT annotations, most TCR beta V segments showed up in productive rearrangements about 87% or about 30% of the time in an earlier analysis of 450 to 600 of the donors. A cluster of highly shared sequence variants was judged likely to represent a technical artifact of the sequencing pipeline. Compared with equally common non-associated chains, HLA-associated TCR beta chains in a later analysis were more clonally expanded and had lower generation probabilities. Because HLA typing was unavailable for some donors at each locus, only the typed subset was used in association tests. Three of the identified cytomegalovirus-associated TCR beta chains were confirmed in vitro to be specific for cytomegalovirus antigens. In a later analysis, several top co-occurrence clusters were reported to appear linked to parvovirus B19, influenza, CMV and Epstein-Barr virus. A later genetic analysis associated a missense DCLRE1C variant with V-gene and J-gene trimming of TCR beta chains, and an independent cohort replicated the association. A later analysis found that TCR association rates varied across HLA loci, with DRB1 alleles showing the most associated TCRs and HLA-C alleles the fewest. Roughly uniform sequencing depth across donors was assumed in presence/absence analyses, although this assumption may not hold. Immune exposure information for the cohort was limited to CMV serostatus. Compared with the approximately 720-donor mean, donors in an Asian-associated ancestry cluster had fewer N-insertions in productive TCRs, according to a later genetic analysis. At a false discovery rate of 0.05, a later analysis linked around 17,000 TCR beta sequences to specific HLA alleles. A later analysis found that most CMV-associated TCR beta chains appeared HLA-restricted, with HLA associations seemingly driven largely by CMV exposure. A total of 150 or so TCR beta chains were listed by the study as associated with cytomegalovirus. Some IMGT-functional V segments, including TRBV6-2 and TRBV6-3, could not be distinguished by the 87-base-pair reads and were therefore excluded.

The cohort comprised 666 healthy bone marrow donors. All cohort members were sampled while nominally healthy, although unrecorded immune exposures were likely present. The donor was CMV seronegative and was included in the group of several hundred seronegative cohort members. A peripheral blood sample was provided by each donor, and peripheral blood mononuclear cells were used for TCR beta sequencing. The Qiagen DNeasy Blood Extraction Kit was used to extract genomic DNA from the blood cell samples. The sequence joins TRBV11-2 to TRBJ2-2; the D gene is possibly TRBD1, with 5 bases matching. The TCR comes from a man aged 30-40 years in good health and CMV-seronegative. The sequenced sample consisted of PBMCs. For the CDR3, the sequence is CASSSPGQNTGELFF. The nucleotide sequence reads as follows: TGTGCCAGCAGCTCACCCGGACAGAACACCGGGGAGCTGTTTTTT.